This T cell receptor beta chain was captured by sequencing in a study of CD8 T cells in ankylosing spondylitis (dated by TCRdb to about 2017). In the study overall: T cell receptor beta repertoires were profiled in healthy donors and ankylosing spondylitis patients so that disease-linked TCR variants could be found. Peripheral blood was sampled, and synovial fluid was additionally collected from ankylosing spondylitis patients. In total, the full study cohort was made up of approximately 99 healthy donors and 25 to 30 ankylosing spondylitis patients. What the authors observed across the whole study: Blood from ankylosing spondylitis patients appeared to be characterized by a TCR beta motif made up of several highly homologous amino acid variants. The disease-linked clones had a CD8+ phenotype and were found at relatively low frequencies in peripheral blood. Some motif variants had previously been reported in the synovial fluid and blood of reactive arthritis patients, which suggests shared mechanisms of disease initiation. Significant enrichment of the disease-linked clones was reported in matched synovial fluid samples from ankylosing spondylitis patients.

The germline V gene (reference sequence) supplies CDR1 LNHDA and CDR2 SQIVND. The junction carries 18 bases between V and J, which are trimmed by 10 bases and 2 bases respectively. From its cysteine to its phenylalanine, the CDR3 spans 15 amino acids. CDR3 DNA is the only sequence kept; it has 45 bases, read in frame from the first base. Worth noting for this clonotype: The specificity of this receptor is unknown. Base qualities were left out, and no much larger clone turns up one base away.

Sequenced using an Illumina HiSeq 2500. TCR beta libraries were prepared by quantitative 5'-RACE with molecular barcodes. As for how the authors treated the data: Disease-linked TCR variants were identified with a new computational method built on a probabilistic model of VDJ rearrangement. The public reads were run again by TCRdb, first through fastp at Q25 and then through MiXCR, and only productive beta chains were kept. When rows share a CDR3 protein, they turn into one entry using the most common DNA and genes. For this entry, the V and J calls and clone size follow TCRdb and not the study's own pipeline. In all, the sample holds some 450,000 distinct CDR3 sequences, and 17% of those were seen once. Approximately 0.97% of the sample is held by the ten biggest clonotypes.

Sample: blood, either unsorted or a sorted T cell fraction (not recorded which). Recombination linked TRBV19 to TRBJ1-5; a weak D assignment points to TRBD1 (6 bases agree). The TCR originated in a male donor with ankylosing spondylitis. The DNA is as follows: TGTGCCACTAAACCAGGGGAGAACGGCAATCAGCCCCAGCATTTT. It translates to CATKPGENGNQPQHF.